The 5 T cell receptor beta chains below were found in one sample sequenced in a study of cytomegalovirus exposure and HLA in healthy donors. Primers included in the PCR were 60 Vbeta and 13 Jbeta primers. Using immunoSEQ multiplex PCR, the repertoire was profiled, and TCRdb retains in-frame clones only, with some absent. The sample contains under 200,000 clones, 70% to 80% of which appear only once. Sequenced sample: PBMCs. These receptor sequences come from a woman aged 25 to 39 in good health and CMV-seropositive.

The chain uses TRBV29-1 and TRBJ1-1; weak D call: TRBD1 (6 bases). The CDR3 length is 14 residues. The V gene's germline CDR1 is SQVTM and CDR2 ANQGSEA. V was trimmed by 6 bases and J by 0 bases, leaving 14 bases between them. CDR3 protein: CSVDDRPMNTEAFF. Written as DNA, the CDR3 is TGCAGCGTCGACGACAGGCCAATGAACACTGAAGCTTTCTTT.

CDR3 residues: CASSHTGSLGRSAYNEQFF. CDR3 DNA sequence: TGTGCCAGCAGCCATACCGGGTCCCTCGGAAGGTCCGCCTACAATGAGCAGTTCTTC. The chain employs TRBV7-6 and TRBJ2-1; no firm D call. Germline V gene sequence: CDR1 SGHVS, CDR2 FNYEAQ. With 5 bases removed from V and 2 bases from J, the gap between germline ends came to 25 bases. The CDR3 contains 19 residues.

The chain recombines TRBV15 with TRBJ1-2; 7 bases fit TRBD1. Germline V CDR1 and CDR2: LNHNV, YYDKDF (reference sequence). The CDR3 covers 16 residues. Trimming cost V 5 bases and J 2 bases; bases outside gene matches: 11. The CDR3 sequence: CATSRRQTGRNYGYTF. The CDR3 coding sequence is TGTGCCACCAGCCGCCGCCAGACAGGGAGGAACTATGGCTACACCTTC.

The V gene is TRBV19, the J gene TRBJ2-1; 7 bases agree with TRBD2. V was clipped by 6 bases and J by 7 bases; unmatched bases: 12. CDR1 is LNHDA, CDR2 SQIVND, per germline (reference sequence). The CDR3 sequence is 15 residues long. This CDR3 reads CASRAEEREINEQFF. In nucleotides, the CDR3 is TGTGCCAGTAGAGCAGAGGAGCGGGAAATTAATGAGCAGTTCTTC.

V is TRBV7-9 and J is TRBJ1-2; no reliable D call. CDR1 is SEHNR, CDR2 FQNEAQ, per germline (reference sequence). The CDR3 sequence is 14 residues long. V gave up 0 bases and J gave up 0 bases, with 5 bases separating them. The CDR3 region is CASSLASANYGYTF. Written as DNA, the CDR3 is TGTGCCAGCAGCTTAGCATCGGCTAACTATGGCTACACCTTC.